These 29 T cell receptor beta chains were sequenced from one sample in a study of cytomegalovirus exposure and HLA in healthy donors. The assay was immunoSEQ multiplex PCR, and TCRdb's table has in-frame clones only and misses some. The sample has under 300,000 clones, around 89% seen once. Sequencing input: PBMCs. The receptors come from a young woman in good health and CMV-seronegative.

The CDR3 coding sequence is TGTGCCAGCAGCGTATGGGCCCAGACAGGGGAGTATGGCTACACCTTC. This sequence encodes CASSVWAQTGEYGYTF. The chain combines TRBV9 with TRBJ1-2, with 8 bases aligning to TRBD1. With V trimmed by 1 base and J by 5 bases, 10 bases remained unmatched. The CDR3 spans 16 residues. Germline CDR1 and CDR2: SGDLS and YYNGEE.

The DNA for the CDR3 is TGTGCCAGCTCACCATATTCCGACAGCCTGAACACTGAAGCTTTCTTT. It codes for CASSPYSDSLNTEAFF. V and J are TRBV18 and TRBJ1-1; possibly TRBD1 for D (5 bases). The V gene lost 2 bases and the J gene lost 0 bases, with 13 bases spanning the gap. There are 16 residues in the CDR3. In germline, CDR1 is KGHSH, CDR2 LQKENI.

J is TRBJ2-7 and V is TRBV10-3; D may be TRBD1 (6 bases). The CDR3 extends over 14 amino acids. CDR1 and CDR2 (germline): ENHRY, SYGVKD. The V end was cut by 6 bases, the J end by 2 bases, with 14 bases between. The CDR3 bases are TGTGCCATCAGGGACAGTGGAACCCCCTACGAGCAGTACGTC. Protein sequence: CAIRDSGTPYEQYV.

DNA of the CDR3: TGTGCCAGCAGTTCCACAGGACAGCCCCAGCATTTT. Its translation: CASSSTGQPQHF. The chain couples TRBV28 to TRBJ1-5; perhaps TRBD1 as D (5 bases). Trimming took off 4 bases at V and 7 bases at J, with 8 bases between the two ends. This CDR3 has 12 amino acids. Germline loops: CDR1 MDHEN, CDR2 SYDVKM. Drawing the rest from reference TRBV28 and TRBJ1-5, the complete variable domain is DVKVTQSSRYLVKRTGEKVFLECVQDMDHENMFWYRQDPGLGLRLIYFSYDVKMKEKGDIPEGYSVSREKKERFSLILESASTNQTSMYLCASSSTGQPQHFGDGTRLSIL.

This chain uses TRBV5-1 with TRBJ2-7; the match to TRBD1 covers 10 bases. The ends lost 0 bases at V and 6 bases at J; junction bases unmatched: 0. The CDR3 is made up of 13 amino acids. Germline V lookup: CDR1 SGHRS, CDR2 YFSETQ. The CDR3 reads CASSLGTGGEQYV. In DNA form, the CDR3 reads TGCGCCAGCAGCTTGGGGACAGGGGGCGAGCAGTACGTC.

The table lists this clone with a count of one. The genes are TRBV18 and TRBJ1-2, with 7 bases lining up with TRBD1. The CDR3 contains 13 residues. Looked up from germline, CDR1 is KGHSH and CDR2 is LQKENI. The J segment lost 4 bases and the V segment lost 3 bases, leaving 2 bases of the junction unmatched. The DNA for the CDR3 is TGTGCCAGCTCACCGGGACAGATCTATGGCTACACCTTC. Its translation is CASSPGQIYGYTF.

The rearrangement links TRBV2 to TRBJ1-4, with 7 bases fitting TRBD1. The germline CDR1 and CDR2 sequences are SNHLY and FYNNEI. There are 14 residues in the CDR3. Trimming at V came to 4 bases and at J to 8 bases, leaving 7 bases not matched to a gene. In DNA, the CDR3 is TGTGCCAGCAGTGCCCTACCGGACAGGGAAAAACTGTTTTTT. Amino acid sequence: CASSALPDREKLFF.

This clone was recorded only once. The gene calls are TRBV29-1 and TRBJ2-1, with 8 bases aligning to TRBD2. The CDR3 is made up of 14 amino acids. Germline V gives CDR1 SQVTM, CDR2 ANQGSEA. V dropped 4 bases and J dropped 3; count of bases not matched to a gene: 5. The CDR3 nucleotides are TGCAGCGTTGGTTGGCGGGGGGACTACAATGAGCAGTTCTTC. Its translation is CSVGWRGDYNEQFF.

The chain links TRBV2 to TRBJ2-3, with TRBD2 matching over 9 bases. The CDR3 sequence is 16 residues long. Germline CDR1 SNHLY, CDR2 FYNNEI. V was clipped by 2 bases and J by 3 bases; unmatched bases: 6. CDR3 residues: CASSETLAGRTDTQYF. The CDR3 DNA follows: TGTGCCAGCAGTGAAACCCTAGCGGGGAGGACAGATACGCAGTATTTT.

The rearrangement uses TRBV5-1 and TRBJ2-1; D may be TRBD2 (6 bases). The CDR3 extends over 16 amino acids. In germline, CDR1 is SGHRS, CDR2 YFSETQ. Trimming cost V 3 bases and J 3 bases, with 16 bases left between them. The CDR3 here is CASSSGVAGHYNEQFF. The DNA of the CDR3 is TGCGCCAGCAGCTCTGGTGTGGCGGGGCACTACAATGAGCAGTTCTTC.

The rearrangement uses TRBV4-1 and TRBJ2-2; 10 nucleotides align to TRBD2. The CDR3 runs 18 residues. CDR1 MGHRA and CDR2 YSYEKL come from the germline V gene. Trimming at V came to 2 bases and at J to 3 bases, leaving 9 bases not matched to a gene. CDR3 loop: CASSQRGTSGEYTGELFF. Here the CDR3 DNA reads TGCGCCAGCAGCCAACGGGGAACTAGCGGGGAGTACACCGGGGAGCTGTTTTTT.

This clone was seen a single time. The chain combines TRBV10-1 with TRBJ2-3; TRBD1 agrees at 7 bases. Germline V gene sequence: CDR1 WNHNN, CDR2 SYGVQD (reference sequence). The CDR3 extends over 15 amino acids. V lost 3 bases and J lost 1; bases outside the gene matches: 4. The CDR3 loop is CASSEPGQGTDTQYF. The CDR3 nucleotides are TGCGCCAGCAGTGAACCCGGACAGGGCACAGATACGCAGTATTTT.

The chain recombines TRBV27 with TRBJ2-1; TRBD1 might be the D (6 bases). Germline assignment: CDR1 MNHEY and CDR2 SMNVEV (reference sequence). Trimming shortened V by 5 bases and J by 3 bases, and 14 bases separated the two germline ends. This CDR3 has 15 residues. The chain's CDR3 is CASSIRQAYYNEQFF. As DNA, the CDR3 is TGTGCCAGCAGTATACGACAGGCCTACTACAATGAGCAGTTCTTC.

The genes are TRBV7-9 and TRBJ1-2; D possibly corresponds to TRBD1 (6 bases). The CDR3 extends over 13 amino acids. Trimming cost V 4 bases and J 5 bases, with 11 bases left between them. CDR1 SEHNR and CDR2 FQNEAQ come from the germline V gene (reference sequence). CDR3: CASSSNRVYGYTF. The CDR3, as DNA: TGTGCCAGCAGCTCGAACAGGGTGTATGGCTACACCTTC.

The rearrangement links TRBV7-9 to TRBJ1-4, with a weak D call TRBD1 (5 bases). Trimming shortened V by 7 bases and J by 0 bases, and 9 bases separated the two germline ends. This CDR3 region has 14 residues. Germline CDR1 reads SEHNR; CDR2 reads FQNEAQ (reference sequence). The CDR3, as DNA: TGTGCCAGCACCCCCAGGGCAACTAATGAAAAACTGTTTTTT. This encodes CASTPRATNEKLFF.

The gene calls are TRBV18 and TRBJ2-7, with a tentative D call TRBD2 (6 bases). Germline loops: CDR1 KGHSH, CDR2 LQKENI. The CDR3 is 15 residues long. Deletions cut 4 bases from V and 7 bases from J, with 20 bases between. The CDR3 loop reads CASSRRIMTGGEQYV. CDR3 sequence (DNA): TGTGCCAGCTCACGACGAATAATGACCGGGGGTGAGCAGTACGTC.

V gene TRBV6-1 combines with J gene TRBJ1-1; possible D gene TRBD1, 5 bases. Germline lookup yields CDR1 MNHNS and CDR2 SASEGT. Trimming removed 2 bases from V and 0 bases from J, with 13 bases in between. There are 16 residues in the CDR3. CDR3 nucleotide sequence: TGTGCCAGCAGTGAATCCAGGGCAATCATGAACACTGAAGCTTTCTTT. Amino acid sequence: CASSESRAIMNTEAFF.

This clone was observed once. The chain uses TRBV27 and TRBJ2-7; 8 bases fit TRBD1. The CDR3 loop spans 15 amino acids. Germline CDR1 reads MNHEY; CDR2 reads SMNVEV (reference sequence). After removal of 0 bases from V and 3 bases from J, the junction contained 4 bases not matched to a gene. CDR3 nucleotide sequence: TGTGCCAGCAGTTTATCTCAGGACAGGGACTACGAGCAGTACTTC. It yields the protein CASSLSQDRDYEQYF.

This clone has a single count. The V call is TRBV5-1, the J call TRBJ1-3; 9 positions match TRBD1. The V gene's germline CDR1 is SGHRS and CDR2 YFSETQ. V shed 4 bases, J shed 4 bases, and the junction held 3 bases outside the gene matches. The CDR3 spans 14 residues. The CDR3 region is CASSEQGAGNTIYF. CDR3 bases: TGCGCCAGCAGCGAACAGGGGGCAGGAAACACCATATATTTT.

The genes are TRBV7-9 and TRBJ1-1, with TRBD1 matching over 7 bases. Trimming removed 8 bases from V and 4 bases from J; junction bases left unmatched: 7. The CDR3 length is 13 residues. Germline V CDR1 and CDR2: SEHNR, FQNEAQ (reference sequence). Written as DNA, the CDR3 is TGTGCCAGCGAAGGGGGCTTGGCCACTGAAGCTTTCTTT. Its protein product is CASEGGLATEAFF.

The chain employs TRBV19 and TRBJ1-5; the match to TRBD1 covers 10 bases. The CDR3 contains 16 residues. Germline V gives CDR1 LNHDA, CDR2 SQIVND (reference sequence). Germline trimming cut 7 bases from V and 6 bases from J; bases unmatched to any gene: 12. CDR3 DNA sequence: TGTGCCAGTACCCCAACGGGACAGGGGTCGGGTCAGCCCCAGCATTTT. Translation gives CASTPTGQGSGQPQHF.

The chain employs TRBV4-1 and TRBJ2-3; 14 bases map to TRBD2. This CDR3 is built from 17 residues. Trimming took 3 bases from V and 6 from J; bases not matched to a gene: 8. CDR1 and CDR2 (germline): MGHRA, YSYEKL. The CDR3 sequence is CASSHRLAGGIGDTQYF. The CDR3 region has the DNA TGCGCCAGCAGCCACCGACTAGCGGGGGGGATAGGGGATACGCAGTATTTT.

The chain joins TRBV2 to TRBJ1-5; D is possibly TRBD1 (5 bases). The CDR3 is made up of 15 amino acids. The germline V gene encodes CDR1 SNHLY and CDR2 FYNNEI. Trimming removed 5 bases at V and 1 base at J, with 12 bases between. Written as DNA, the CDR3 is TGTGCCAGCAGTACAGGCTTTCGGAGCAATCAGCCCCAGCATTTT. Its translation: CASSTGFRSNQPQHF.

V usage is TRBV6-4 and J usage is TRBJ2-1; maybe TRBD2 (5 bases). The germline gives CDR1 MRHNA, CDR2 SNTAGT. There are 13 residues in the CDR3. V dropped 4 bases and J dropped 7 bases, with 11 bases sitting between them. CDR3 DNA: TGTGCCAGCAGTGTCGAGGGCCAGAATGAGCAGTTCTTC. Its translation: CASSVEGQNEQFF.

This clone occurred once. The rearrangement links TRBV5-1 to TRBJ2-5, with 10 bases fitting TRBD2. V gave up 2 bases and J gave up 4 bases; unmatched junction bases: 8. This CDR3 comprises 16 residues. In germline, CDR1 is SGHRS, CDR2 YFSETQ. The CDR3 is CASSFSPGLAIETQYF. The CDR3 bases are TGCGCCAGCAGCTTCTCTCCGGGACTAGCGATAGAGACCCAGTACTTC.

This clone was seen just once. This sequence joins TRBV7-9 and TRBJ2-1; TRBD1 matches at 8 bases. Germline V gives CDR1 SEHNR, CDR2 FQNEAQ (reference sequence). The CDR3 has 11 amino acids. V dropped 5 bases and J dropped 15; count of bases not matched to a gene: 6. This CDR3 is CASSDRDRRFF. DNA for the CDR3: TGTGCCAGCAGCGACCGGGACAGGCGGTTCTTC.

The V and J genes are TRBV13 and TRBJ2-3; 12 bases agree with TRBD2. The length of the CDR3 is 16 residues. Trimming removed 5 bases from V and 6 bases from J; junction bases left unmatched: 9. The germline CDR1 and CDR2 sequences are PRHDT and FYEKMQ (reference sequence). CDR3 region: CASSTGLAGSTDTQYF. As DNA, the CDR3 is TGTGCCAGCAGCACAGGACTAGCGGGGTCTACCGATACGCAGTATTTT.

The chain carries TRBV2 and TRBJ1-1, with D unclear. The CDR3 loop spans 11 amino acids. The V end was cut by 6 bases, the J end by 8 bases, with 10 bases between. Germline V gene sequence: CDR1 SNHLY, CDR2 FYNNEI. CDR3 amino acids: CASREQTEAFF. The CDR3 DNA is TGTGCCAGCAGGGAACAGACAGAAGCTTTCTTT. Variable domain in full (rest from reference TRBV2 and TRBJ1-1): EPEVTQTPSHQVTQMGQEVILRCVPISNHLYFYWYRQILGQKVEFLVSFYNNEISEKSEIFDDQFSVERPDGSNFTLKIRSTKLEDSAMYFCASREQTEAFFGQGTRLTVV.

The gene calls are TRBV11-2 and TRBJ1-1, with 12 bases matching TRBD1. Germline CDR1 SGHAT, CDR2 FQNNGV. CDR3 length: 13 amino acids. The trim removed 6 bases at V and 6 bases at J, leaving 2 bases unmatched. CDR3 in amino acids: CASRGDRGPEAFF. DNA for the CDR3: TGTGCCAGCAGAGGGGACAGGGGGCCTGAAGCTTTCTTT.